This record concerns one T cell receptor (beta chain) sequence. Antigen unknown. The data originate from a study of blood T cells in healthy people across ages. Findings and caveats of the study: The lack of PBMC sorting stopped any conclusive naive versus antigen-experienced comparison.

They isolated at least 6.5 million PBMCs from each sample. V lost 1 base, J lost 8 bases, and 3 bases stayed unmatched. The CDR3 length is 14 residues. CDR1 and CDR2 from the germline V gene are KGHSH and LQKENI. Using a J-beta primer mix together with a sample-barcoded 5' primer, a second PCR was run for about 7 to 12 cycles. TCRdb independently ran MiXCR on the 5' RACE reads; one entry per CDR3 protein. Found here are approximately 810,000 distinct CDR3 sequences, more than 25% of them singletons; the top ten hold around 15%. The rearrangement links TRBV18 to TRBJ1-4, with TRBD1 matching 8 bases. The source material was blood. The receptor's source is a woman aged 80 or older in good health. CDR3 in amino acids: CASSPRTGPEKLFF. CDR3 nucleotide sequence: TGTGCCAGCTCACCACGGACAGGGCCCGAAAAACTGTTTTTT. Supplemented by reference TRBV18 and TRBJ1-4, the full variable domain reads NAGVMQNPRHLVRRRGQEARLRCSPMKGHSHVYWYRQLPEEGLKFMVYLQKENIIDESGMPKERFSAEFPKEGPSILRIQQVVRGDSAAYFCASSPRTGPEKLFFGSGTQLSVL.